This T cell receptor (beta chain) appears in the sequencing data of a study of blood T cells in healthy people across ages. This CDR3 has 14 residues. Germline V gene sequence: CDR1 SNHLY, CDR2 FYNNEI. A second PCR of about 7 to 11 cycles used a sample-barcoded 5' primer and a J-beta primer mix. The study obtained at least 3 million CDR3-containing paired-end reads from every sample. A single record per CDR3 protein comes from TCRdb applying MiXCR to the 5' RACE reads. The sample consists of more than 600,000 distinct CDR3 sequences, approximately 25% of them appearing once. This clonotype was counted only a few times. These data also formed part of another study, on T cells of mothers and their children. That source notes: Related and unrelated pairs show similar thymic shaping of TCR recombination output.

This TCR was recovered from a boy younger than 18 in good health. Sequenced material: blood. The chain combines TRBV2 with TRBJ2-5; D ambiguous. The J call may be faulty, since TRBJ2-1 better matches the DNA end. CDR3 region: CASSPRWTDNEQFF. The CDR3 nucleotides read TGTGCCAGCAGCCCTAGGTGGACCGACAATGAGCAGTTCTTC.